This paragraph covers one T cell receptor (beta chain) sequence. This entry is derived from a study of blood T cell repertoires in COVID-19. For the study at large: Acute and convalescent COVID-19 samples came from the United States, Italy and Spain.

Germline V gives CDR1 MNHEY, CDR2 SMNVEV (reference sequence). CDR3 length: 16 residues. J lost 1 base, V lost 6 bases, and 7 bases had no gene match. Assay: immunoSEQ multiplex PCR; the TCRdb copy retains only in-frame clones and omits some. In the table there are hundreds of thousands of clones, around 89% of which are singletons. This rearrangement joins TRBV27 to TRBJ2-2; 8 bases line up with TRBD2. Sequenced sample: peripheral blood. This sequence originates from a woman younger than 45 with COVID-19, enrolled during active disease. CDR3 nucleotides: TGTGCCAGCAGGGAATCTGCGGGAGGGAACACCGGGGAGCTGTTTTTT. Amino acid sequence: CASRESAGGNTGELFF.